The T cell receptor beta chain under discussion was sequenced for a study of OX40 agonist ivuxolimab in advanced cancers. Whole-study context: Patients' therapy was ivuxolimab, an antibody that acts as an agonist of OX40 (CD134). Patients were treated with intravenous ivuxolimab, dosed at 0.01 to 10 mg/kg and infused every 2 weeks. Notes on the study in general: Partial responders at 0.1-3.0 mg/kg showed near-lowest clonal expansion.

Only in-frame clones appear in the TCRdb table, and some are missing; sequencing was by immunoSEQ multiplex PCR. The profile shows 85,000 or so clones, just over 85% of them singletons. Autoimmune disease history or systemic immunosuppression led to patients being barred. Turning to this clone: Its antigen is still unknown.

The TCR was taken from an adult with an advanced solid tumor such as melanoma, head and neck, liver or kidney cancer. The starting material was CD4+ or CD8+ T cells sorted from blood, obtained in a trial of the OX40 agonist ivuxolimab.

In nucleotides, the CDR3 is TGTGCCAGCAGTGAACCAGGGATTTCCTACGAGCAGTACTTC. Translated, it gives CASSEPGISYEQYF. The chain has TRBV2 and TRBJ2-7; perhaps TRBD1 as D (5 bases). Trimming took off 2 bases at V and 1 base at J, with 9 bases between the two ends. Germline V lookup: CDR1 SNHLY, CDR2 FYNNEI. There are 14 residues in the CDR3.